The sequence of this T cell receptor beta chain was determined in a study of human T cells and chemical hapten exposure (dated by TCRdb to 2020 to 2023). Regarding the study in general: For sensitization, 2% DPC in acetone was applied to an approximately 2 cm by approximately 2 cm area of upper inner arm skin. Throughout the roughly 26-week study period, patients were also given weekly therapeutic DPC doses on the scalp. Patch testing was performed on the upper back with Finn chambers containing 0.01% DPC, and the patch tests were scored after 6 days according to International Contact Dermatitis Research Group standards. Alopecia areata with under or over 50% scalp involvement, alopecia totalis and alopecia universalis were represented in the patient cohort, which was mostly female. Libraries were pooled for sequencing, and variation in per-sample TCR yields was attributed mainly to small differences in library volumes within the pool. Peripheral blood TCR repertoire changes were tracked in vivo in alopecia patients during primary and secondary sensitization to the hapten diphenylcyclopropenone (DPC). Patient blood was sampled pre-sensitization (week 0) and at 2, 6 and about 24 weeks after DPC sensitization. For TCR sequencing, blood came from 25 to 35 alopecia patients at anywhere from one to four time points (pre-sensitization, 2, 6 and 24 weeks). General findings and caveats noted by the study authors: The number of PT1 expanded TCRs positively correlated with patch test score, significant at thresholds 8, 16 and 32 but not 4. After repeated subsampling, changes were observed in the strength of the expansion versus patch-test correlation and in the threshold at which the correlation became significant. Expanded TCRs formed significantly more large CDR3 similarity clusters than pre-sensitization or healthy control sets, consistent with antigen-driven responses. Alopecia, a presumed autoimmune disease, was present in all patients, so the immune response of the patients might differ from that of healthy individuals. DPC sensitization did not change how many TCRs were above 1 in 1000 frequency, and no evidence was found of alterations in global repertoire structure.

On this clonotype: The antigen it recognizes is unknown. No base qualities exist here, and no much larger clone lies one base off it.

Library preparation employed RACE. The sequencer listed for this sample is NextSeq 500. Library preparation attached unique molecular identifiers to individual cDNA molecules for quantitative, reproducible TCR counting. For every blood RNA sample, sequencing covered both the TCR alpha and TCR beta chains. The study's own analysis went as follows. A median of about 89,000 TCRs per sample was observed, with a range of about 20,000 to 750,000. V, J and CDR3 annotation of the TCR reads was performed with the Decombinator software suite. For PS versus PT1 abundance plots, all samples were subsampled to the same number of TCRs (28,000). Expanded TCRs were defined as absent before sensitization and observed at least eight times at the 2-week time point. The raw public reads went through TCRdb reprocessing: fastp at Q25, MiXCR clone calling, in-frame beta chains kept. Duplicate CDR3 protein sequences are folded into a single record with the most common DNA and genes. The V and J calls and clone size are TCRdb's, not the authors'. This sample has roughly 200,000 distinct CDR3 sequences in its table, and 20% to 25% of those were observed once. Clones ranked in the top ten supply about 7% of the sample.

The time point label here, explained by the study, means: patch test 1, 2 weeks after DPC sensitization. Explained via the paper, the treatment or condition label denotes: therapeutic diphenylcyclopropenone sensitization with weekly scalp DPC. At every patch-test visit, the blood draw took place before the patch test was put on. Patients were considered eligible if aged 18 to 70, diagnosed with alopecia and deemed suitable for DPC therapy, and patients were excluded if pregnant. Total RNA was extracted from unfractionated whole blood that had been collected in Tempus Blood RNA tubes. Trimming at the junction amounts to 5 bases on V and 3 bases on J, and the germline ends lie 12 bases apart. CDR1 SGHTA and CDR2 FQGNSA were looked up in the germline V gene. The CDR3 covers 14 residues, taking in both the cysteine and the phenylalanine. The DNA shown is the 42-base CDR3, in frame from base 1.

Here the chain combines TRBV7-2 and TRBJ2-3, with no confidently assigned D gene. Sequenced material: whole blood, taken in connection with sensitization to the hapten diphenylcyclopropenone (DPC). The origin of this receptor is a woman in her forties or fifties with alopecia areata. Some clones in this sample may be carry-over from other donors' samples. The sequenced DNA is TGTGCCAGCAGCACCTATGGAGTGACAGATACGCAGTATTTT. It is translated as CASSTYGVTDTQYF. Supplemented by the reference TRBV7-2 and TRBJ2-3 proteins around the CDR3, the complete variable domain is GAGVSQSPSNKVTEKGKDVELRCDPISGHTALYWYRQSLGQGLEFLIYFQGNSAPDKSGLPSDRFSAERTGGSVSTLTIQRTQQEDSAVYLCASSTYGVTDTQYFGPGTRLTVL.